Shown below are 23 T cell receptor beta chains from a single sample sequenced in a study of sequential checkpoint blockade in melanoma. Treatment of the sample: randomized to nivolumab then ipilimumab (arm A) or the reverse (arm B). The data were produced by immunoSEQ multiplex PCR, yet TCRdb's version contains in-frame clones alone and is incomplete. The sample records fewer than 25,000 clones, roughly 76% being singletons. The sequenced sample was CD8+ T cells sorted from blood (inferred from file names), obtained from a patient given nivolumab and ipilimumab in sequence. Receptor source: a human donor with melanoma.

The sample holds a few counts of this clone. V and J are TRBV4-3 and TRBJ2-5; no firm D call. Judging by the DNA end, TRBJ2-7 fits better; the J call may be wrong. CDR3 size: 16 residues. Germline V gene lookup returns CDR1 LGHNA and CDR2 YSLEER. The CDR3 region is CASSQEVPSSSYEQYF. As DNA, the CDR3 is TGCGCCAGCAGCCAAGAGGTACCCTCGAGCTCCTACGAGCAGTACTTC.

This clone appeared a single time. V is TRBV7-8 and J is TRBJ2-7; 7 bases match TRBD1. Germline loops: CDR1 SGHVS, CDR2 FQNEAQ. The CDR3 length is 15 residues. After removal of 0 bases from V and 3 bases from J, the junction contained 5 bases not matched to a gene. The chain's CDR3 is CASSLAEGQIYEQYF. DNA for the CDR3: TGTGCCAGCAGCTTAGCAGAGGGACAGATCTACGAGCAGTACTTC.

The chain joins TRBV25-1 to TRBJ1-1; D is ambiguous. The V and J ends lost 1 base and 7 bases respectively, with 13 bases between them. Germline V CDR1 and CDR2: MGHDK, SYGVNS. The CDR3 runs to 14 residues. CDR3 amino acids: CASSEWEELDEAFF. Written as DNA, the CDR3 is TGTGCCAGCAGTGAATGGGAGGAGCTCGATGAAGCTTTCTTT.

In this sample, this clone turned up a few times. V is TRBV27 and J is TRBJ1-1, with D tentatively TRBD1 (5 bases). Trimming left V 7 bases short and J 4 bases short, with 19 bases between. CDR3 length equals 15 residues. The germline gives CDR1 MNHEY, CDR2 SMNVEV (reference sequence). Here the CDR3 reads CASTTTGTASTEAFF. CDR3 nucleotide sequence: TGTGCCAGCACCACCACCGGGACTGCCAGCACTGAAGCTTTCTTT.

There are a few counts of this clone. An end of the junction differs from the germline gene, which may be a read error. The rearrangement links TRBV6-5 to TRBJ1-5; possibly TRBD1 for D (6 bases). Germline CDR1 reads MNHEY; CDR2 reads SVGAGI. This CDR3 has 15 residues. In DNA, the CDR3 is TGTGCCATCAGTGCCGGACAGAGAAGCAATCAGCCCCAGCATTTT. Amino acids: CAISAGQRSNQPQHF.

This chain uses TRBV2 with TRBJ2-5; D ambiguous. This CDR3 has 15 amino acids. Per germline, CDR1 SNHLY and CDR2 FYNNEI. Trimming pared 3 bases from V and 2 bases from J, leaving 13 bases between. CDR3 nucleotides: TGTGCCAGCAGTGATTTTGGCACATTACAAGAGACCCAGTACTTC. Its translation: CASSDFGTLQETQYF.

The chain joins TRBV7-9 to TRBJ2-7; 7 bases fit TRBD2. This CDR3 has 13 amino acids. V lost 3 bases and J lost 2; bases outside the gene matches: 1. Per the germline V gene, CDR1 is SEHNR and CDR2 is FQNEAQ (reference sequence). The CDR3 region has the DNA TGTGCCAGCAGCTTTCGGGGGGCCTACGAGCAGTACTTC. Translating it yields CASSFRGAYEQYF.

J is TRBJ1-2 and V is TRBV19; no clear D. The V gene lost 3 bases and the J gene lost 5 bases, with 7 bases spanning the gap. The CDR3 has 12 residues. The germline V gene encodes CDR1 LNHDA and CDR2 SQIVND (reference sequence). For the CDR3, the DNA is TGTGCCAGTAGTATCGACTTTTATGGCTACACCTTC. The encoded protein is CASSIDFYGYTF.

The chain is built from TRBV6-1 and TRBJ2-7; TRBD2 might be the D (6 bases). CDR1 is MNHNS and CDR2 is SASEGT in the germline V gene. The V and J ends lost 1 base and 0 bases respectively, with 10 bases between them. This CDR3 contains 15 residues. DNA of the CDR3: TGTGCCAGCAGTGAAGATAGGGGACTCTCCTACGAGCAGTACTTC. Translating it yields CASSEDRGLSYEQYF.

The V call is TRBV7-6, the J call TRBJ2-7, with unresolved D. V was cut by 4 bases and J by 2 bases, with 9 bases left in between. Germline V gives CDR1 SGHVS, CDR2 FNYEAQ. CDR3 length equals 13 residues. The CDR3 bases are TGTGCCAGCAGCTACCGACAAGCCTACGAGCAGTACTTC. Amino acid sequence: CASSYRQAYEQYF.

V usage is TRBV6-1 and J usage is TRBJ2-2; TRBD2 matches 11 bases. The junction had 3 bases not matched to a gene; V was cut back by 7 bases and J by 5 bases. CDR1 is MNHNS and CDR2 is SASEGT in the germline V gene. CDR3 length equals 14 residues. CDR3 nucleotide sequence: TGTGCCAGCATAGCGGGAGGGGGGACCGGGGAGCTGTTTTTT. It is translated as CASIAGGGTGELFF.

This clone has a single count. The chain has TRBV10-1 and TRBJ2-2; 7 bases match TRBD2. CDR1 and CDR2 from the germline V gene are WNHNN and SYGVQD (reference sequence). CDR3 length: 15 amino acids. V shed 2 bases and J 0 bases; nucleotides not matched to a gene: 0. The CDR3 coding sequence is TGCGCCAGCAGTGAGGGGGGGGCGAACACCGGGGAGCTGTTTTTT. Translation: CASSEGGANTGELFF.

The chain links TRBV7-9 to TRBJ1-2, with D unresolved. Germline V gene data show CDR1 as SEHNR and CDR2 as FQNEAQ (reference sequence). The germline V and J ends were trimmed by 5 bases and 4 bases, with 8 bases remaining between them. The CDR3 runs to 12 residues. DNA of the CDR3: TGTGCCAGCAGCGCCGGGAGCTATGGCTACACCTTC. As protein: CASSAGSYGYTF.

DNA for the CDR3: TGTGCCAGCCTCCGAGGCTATGGCTACACCTTC. Amino acid sequence: CASLRGYGYTF. J is TRBJ1-2 and V is TRBV19; D gene ambiguous. Germline-derived CDR1 and CDR2 are LNHDA and SQIVND (reference sequence). The V end lost 9 bases, the J end lost 4 bases, and 9 bases lay between the germline ends. There are 11 residues in the CDR3.

This clone has just one count. The J gene is TRBJ2-3, the V gene TRBV9, with D possibly matching TRBD2 (6 bases). V lost 2 bases to trimming and J lost 5 bases, with 12 bases between them. This CDR3 has 14 residues. Germline V gene lookup returns CDR1 SGDLS and CDR2 YYNGEE. CDR3 coding DNA: TGTGCCAGCAGCGTTTCAGGGAGGCAAGATACGCAGTATTTT. It translates to CASSVSGRQDTQYF.

The DNA of the CDR3 is TGTGCCAGCAGCTTATCTGACAGGCGCGACGAGCAGTACTTC. As protein: CASSLSDRRDEQYF. V gene TRBV7-9 combines with J gene TRBJ2-7, with a tentative D call TRBD1 (6 bases). The CDR3 runs 14 residues. V was pared by 2 bases and J by 5 bases, with 13 bases between. Per germline, CDR1 SEHNR and CDR2 FQNEAQ (reference sequence).

The V call is TRBV9, the J call TRBJ2-7, with D possibly matching TRBD2 (6 bases). Germline CDR1 reads SGDLS; CDR2 reads YYNGEE. V was clipped by 0 bases and J by 4 bases, with 14 bases between them. The CDR3 has 15 residues. The CDR3 nucleotides are TGTGCCAGCAGCGTAGGCCCAGGCGGACTATACGAGCAGTACTTC. This codes for CASSVGPGGLYEQYF.

The chain recombines TRBV28 with TRBJ1-2; perhaps TRBD1 as D (5 bases). This CDR3 contains 14 residues. In germline, CDR1 is MDHEN, CDR2 SYDVKM. The CDR3 protein is CHQHSKHGAGGYTF. CDR3 sequence (DNA): TGTCACCAGCACTCGAAACACGGCGCAGGGGGCTACACCTTC.

This chain uses TRBV15 with TRBJ2-7; TRBD2 is a possible D gene (6 bases). V gave up 8 bases and J gave up 0 bases, with 20 bases separating them. This CDR3 region has 16 residues. CDR1 and CDR2 (germline): LNHNV, YYDKDF (reference sequence). The DNA for the CDR3 is TGTGCCACCTCTTACCCACGGGGGTCGAGCTCCTACGAGCAGTACTTC. It translates to CATSYPRGSSSYEQYF. The whole variable domain, filled in from reference TRBV15 and TRBJ2-7, reads DAMVIQNPRYQVTQFGKPVTLSCSQTLNHNVMYWYQQKSSQAPKLLFHYYDKDFNNEADTPDNFQSRRPNTSFCFLDIRSPGLGDTAMYLCATSYPRGSSSYEQYFGPGTRLTVT.

The rearrangement uses TRBV7-9 and TRBJ2-7; weak D call: TRBD2 (5 bases). CDR3 length: 13 residues. The V gene lost 3 bases and the J gene lost 5 bases, with 11 bases spanning the gap. Germline CDR1 and CDR2: SEHNR and FQNEAQ (reference sequence). Here the CDR3 reads CASSLTNRNEQYF. DNA for the CDR3: TGTGCCAGCAGCTTGACTAATCGCAACGAGCAGTACTTC.

The V gene is TRBV6-5, the J gene TRBJ2-7; 7 bases line up with TRBD1. Germline V gene sequence: CDR1 MNHEY, CDR2 SVGAGI. Losses at the gene ends were 6 bases for V and 2 bases for J; bases not matched to a gene: 7. There are 14 residues in the CDR3. The CDR3 reads CASSRDSLPYEQYF. The CDR3 DNA follows: TGTGCCAGCAGCCGGGACAGCCTTCCCTACGAGCAGTACTTC.

This clone showed up just a few times. A read error is possible here, since a much larger clone lies one base away. This chain uses TRBV19 with TRBJ2-2; 9 bases line up with TRBD1. Germline CDR1 LNHDA, CDR2 SQIVND (reference sequence). The V gene end was trimmed by 9 bases and the J gene end by 3 bases; junction bases not matched to a gene: 5. The CDR3 extends over 14 amino acids. The CDR3 protein is CASNRDRDTGELFF. DNA of the CDR3: TGTGCCAGCAACCGGGACAGGGACACCGGGGAGCTGTTTTTT.

The chain recombines TRBV28 with TRBJ2-7; 8 nucleotides agree with TRBD1. The CDR3 spans 15 residues. Germline V gives CDR1 MDHEN, CDR2 SYDVKM. V lost 6 bases to trimming and J lost 6 bases; unmatched junction nucleotides: 13. CDR3 loop: CASSLGGTGIFEQYF. The DNA for the CDR3 is TGTGCCAGCAGCCTAGGGGGGACAGGTATCTTCGAGCAGTACTTC.